This TCR beta chain emerged from a study of T cells expressing NK-cell markers. Overall study: Sorted CD3+CD56+NKG2C+, CD3+CD56+NKG2C- and CD3+CD56-NKG2C+ T cells supplied TCR beta repertoires.

After re-calling the 5' RACE reads, TCRdb lists one entry per CDR3 protein, DNA absent. Recorded here are over 350,000 distinct CDR3 sequences; the top ten clones represent roughly 10%. Sequenced material: blood T cells: a sorted CD56 or NKG2C T cell subset, CD4+ or CD8+ T cells, or bulk PBMC T cells (not recorded which). This receptor was taken from a woman aged 45-59 years in good health.

CDR3 protein: CASSIIGGGDFYNEQFF. The chain links TRBV7-2 to TRBJ2-1; TCRdb names TRBD1, which stays unverified in the absence of DNA. Germline values: CDR1 SGHTA, CDR2 FQGNSA. This CDR3 contains 17 residues.